What follows are 17 T cell receptor beta chains derived from one specimen sequenced in a study of tumor-infiltrating lymphocytes in oesophageal squamous cell carcinoma. Each CDR3 protein gets one entry after TCRdb re-called the PCR reads with MiXCR. The sample comprises fewer than 15,000 distinct CDR3 sequences, approximately 47% of which are singletons, and 9% to 13% rests with the top ten. The sample comprised blood. Receptor source: a female donor with esophageal squamous cell carcinoma.

The V call is TRBV6-2 or TRBV6-3, the J call TRBJ2-7; no clear D. CDR3 length equals 14 residues. Germline CDR1 reads MNHEY; CDR2 reads SVGEGT. V lost 0 bases and J 1 base, leaving 7 bases between the germline ends. The CDR3 bases are TGTGCCAGCAGTTACTCGATGTCGTCCTACGAGCAGTACTTC. It is translated as CASSYSMSSYEQYF.

With regard to this clonotype: One end of the junction fails to match germline, which may point to a read error. The J gene is TRBJ2-6, the V gene TRBV5-3; D may be TRBD1 or TRBD2 (5 bases each). TRBV5-3 falls under the ORF class, with uncertain function. The CDR3 is made up of 16 amino acids. CDR3 DNA: TGTGCCAGCAGCTTGGGGGTGGATCCTGGGGCCAACGTCCTGACTTTC. Amino acids: CASSLGVDPGANVLTF.

The chain joins TRBV7-6 to TRBJ1-1; D is undetermined. The CDR3 contains 13 residues. The germline V gene encodes CDR1 SGHVS and CDR2 FNYEAQ. V gave up 0 bases and J gave up 4 bases, with 6 bases separating them. The CDR3 bases are TGTGCCAGCAGCTTAGCAGAGCCCACTGAAGCTTTCTTT. It translates to CASSLAEPTEAFF.

The chain recombines TRBV5-1 with TRBJ2-4; D perhaps matches TRBD2 (6 bases). This CDR3 region has 16 residues. Trimming removed 4 bases at V and 2 bases at J, with 16 bases between. Germline V gene lookup returns CDR1 SGHRS and CDR2 YFSETQ. CDR3 in amino acids: CASSLEGQKTKNIQYF. The CDR3 nucleotides read TGCGCCAGCAGCCTGGAGGGTCAAAAGACCAAAAACATTCAGTACTTC.

This clonotype was found a few times. A much larger clone differs from this one at a single base, so this may be a read error. The chain couples TRBV28 to TRBJ2-7; TRBD2 aligns across 7 bases. From germline, CDR1 is MDHEN and CDR2 SYDVKM. V lost 6 bases, J lost 7 bases, and 15 bases stayed unmatched. The CDR3 length is 15 residues. The DNA for the CDR3 is TGTGCCAGCAGAAAACTCGGTGGCGGGGGTAATGAGCAGTACTTC. Encoded protein: CASRKLGGGGNEQYF.

CDR3 protein: CASNKGAGYEQYF. CDR3 nucleotides: TGTGCCAGCAATAAGGGGGCAGGCTACGAGCAGTACTTC. The chain carries TRBV7-9 and TRBJ2-5, with TRBD1 identical over 7 bases. The DNA matches TRBJ2-7 better at its end, which makes the J call doubtful. Germline V gene lookup returns CDR1 SEHNR and CDR2 FQNEAQ (reference sequence). The CDR3 totals 13 residues.

The J gene is TRBJ2-7, the V gene TRBV7-4; 11 bases line up with TRBD1. The end of the DNA fits TRBJ2-5 better, so the J call may be wrong. The length of the CDR3 is 16 residues. Germline-derived CDR1 and CDR2 are SGHVT and SQSDAQ. This chain's CDR3 is CASSAYGQGAIQTQYF. The CDR3 region has the DNA TGTGCCAGCAGCGCATATGGACAGGGGGCGATTCAGACCCAGTACTTC.

This clonotype is a singleton in its sample. The gene calls are TRBV6-2 or TRBV6-3 and TRBJ2-5, with D unclear. The J call may be faulty, since TRBJ2-7 better matches the DNA end. This CDR3 is built from 12 residues. Germline loops: CDR1 MNHEY, CDR2 SVGEGT. The CDR3 DNA reads TGTGCCAGCAGTTCCTCCTCCTACGAGCAGTACTTC. Translated, it gives CASSSSSYEQYF.

The V and J genes are TRBV7-6 and TRBJ1-1; 8 nucleotides match TRBD1. Germline CDR1 SGHVS, CDR2 FNYEAQ. J was trimmed by 4 bases and V by 0 bases; bases with no gene match: 7. The CDR3 runs 16 residues. The chain's CDR3 is CASSLAATGALTEAFF. The CDR3 DNA is TGTGCCAGCAGCTTAGCCGCGACAGGGGCCCTCACTGAAGCTTTCTTT. Full variable domain (remainder filled in from reference TRBV7-6 and TRBJ1-1): GAGVSQSPRYKVTKRGQDVALRCDPISGHVSLYWYRQALGQGPEFLTYFNYEAQQDKSGLPNDRFSAERPEGSISTLTIQRTEQRDSAMYRCASSLAATGALTEAFFGQGTRLTVV.

This clonotype has only a few counts. CDR3 coding DNA: TGTGCCAGCAGGGTGGGGTTTTATGAGACCCAGTACTTC. Protein product: CASRVGFYETQYF. The chain joins TRBV7-8 to TRBJ2-5, with D hard to call. This CDR3 is built from 13 residues. CDR1 SGHVS and CDR2 FQNEAQ come from the germline V gene. Trimming stripped 6 bases from V and 5 bases from J, with 13 bases between.

The rearrangement uses TRBV10-3 and TRBJ2-1, with D tentatively TRBD1 (6 bases). There are 16 residues in the CDR3. The V end lost 3 bases, the J end lost 7 bases, and 19 bases lay between the germline ends. CDR1 ENHRY and CDR2 SYGVKD come from the germline V gene. This CDR3 reads CAISDLGAGTGNEQFF. CDR3 DNA: TGTGCCATCAGTGATTTGGGGGCGGGTACCGGTAATGAGCAGTTCTTC.

With respect to this clonotype: A read error may be the cause here, since a much bigger clone is one base away. This chain uses TRBV5-6 with TRBJ2-1; D possibly corresponds to TRBD1 (6 bases). The CDR3 is 15 residues long. Germline values: CDR1 SGHDT, CDR2 YYEEEE. Trimming removed 2 bases at V and 10 bases at J, with 19 bases between. The DNA of the CDR3 is TGTGCCAGCAGCTTCTTCCGGGACAAAAACTACGAGCAGTTCTTC. It specifies CASSFFRDKNYEQFF.

The rearrangement uses TRBV7-2 and TRBJ2-7; possibly TRBD1 for D (5 bases). The germline V and J ends were trimmed by 1 base and 3 bases, with 13 bases remaining between them. The CDR3 has 15 amino acids. Germline V gene sequence: CDR1 SGHTA, CDR2 FQGNSA. This chain's CDR3 is CASSLDSGLIYEQYF. The DNA of the CDR3 is TGTGCCAGCAGCTTAGACTCAGGGCTTATCTACGAGCAGTACTTC.

The genes are TRBV7-4 and TRBJ2-1, with no clear D. TRBJ2-7 matches the DNA end more closely, so the J call is doubtful. CDR3 size: 12 residues. Per germline, CDR1 SGHVT and CDR2 SQSDAQ. CDR3 residues: CASSLGGSEQYF. CDR3 in DNA: TGTGCCAGCAGCTTAGGCGGAAGCGAGCAGTACTTC.

This chain uses TRBV19 with TRBJ1-5, with 9 nucleotides matching TRBD1. The CDR3 contains 15 residues. Losses at the gene ends were 7 bases for V and 4 bases for J; bases not matched to a gene: 8. The germline V gene encodes CDR1 LNHDA and CDR2 SQIVND (reference sequence). The CDR3 DNA sequence: TGTGCCAGTACCACAGGGGGCGAATGGAATCAGCCCCAGCATTTT. It is translated as CASTTGGEWNQPQHF.

V usage is TRBV7-8 and J usage is TRBJ2-3; 10 bases align to TRBD1. The CDR3 is 15 amino acids. Trimming cost V 5 bases and J 4 bases; bases outside gene matches: 6. CDR1 is SGHVS, CDR2 FQNEAQ, per germline. The DNA of the CDR3 is TGTGCCAGCAGCAACCGGGACAGGGGTGCAGATACGCAGTATTTT. Amino acid sequence: CASSNRDRGADTQYF.

This rearrangement joins TRBV28 to TRBJ1-2, with TRBD1 matching 11 bases. Germline assignment: CDR1 MDHEN and CDR2 SYDVKM. CDR3 length equals 15 residues. V trimming: 4 bases; J trimming: 5 bases; junction bases outside the gene matches: 6. This CDR3 reads CASSSGQGAWYGYTF. The DNA of the CDR3 is TGTGCCAGCAGTTCCGGACAGGGGGCCTGGTATGGCTACACCTTC.